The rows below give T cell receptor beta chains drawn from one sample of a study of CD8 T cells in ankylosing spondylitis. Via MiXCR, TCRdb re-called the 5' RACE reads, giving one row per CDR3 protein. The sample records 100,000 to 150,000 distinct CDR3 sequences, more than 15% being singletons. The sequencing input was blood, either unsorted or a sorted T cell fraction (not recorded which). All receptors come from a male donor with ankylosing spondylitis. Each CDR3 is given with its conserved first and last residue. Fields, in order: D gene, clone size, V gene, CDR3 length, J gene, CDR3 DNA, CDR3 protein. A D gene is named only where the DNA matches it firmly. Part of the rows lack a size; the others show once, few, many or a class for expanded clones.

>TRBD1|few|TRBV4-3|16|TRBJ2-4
TGCGCCAGCAGCCAATCCCCGGGACAGGGACTGAACATTCAGTACTTC
CASSQSPGQGLNIQYF
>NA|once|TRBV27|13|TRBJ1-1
TGTGCCGGCAGCCTCCGCGGCGGCCTTGAAGCTTTCTTT
CAGSLRGGLEAFF
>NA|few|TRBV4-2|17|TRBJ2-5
TGTGCCAGCAGCCAAGATTACGTGCCAGATTCACCGGGGGACCAGTACTTC
CASSQDYVPDSPGDQYF
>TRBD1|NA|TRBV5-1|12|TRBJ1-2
TGCGCCAGTGGGACAGGCAGGACCGGCTACACCTTC
CASGTGRTGYTF
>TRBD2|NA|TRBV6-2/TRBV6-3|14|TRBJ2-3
TGTGCCAGCAGTGGACTAGCGGGGGGTAACCCGCAGTATTTT
CASSGLAGGNPQYF
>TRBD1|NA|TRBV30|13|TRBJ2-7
TGTGCCTGGAGTTACACAGGGGTTAACGAGCAGTACTTC
CAWSYTGVNEQYF
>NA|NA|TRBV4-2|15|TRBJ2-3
TGTGCCAGCAGCCCTATAGCGTTGCGAACAGATACGCAGTATTTT
CASSPIALRTDTQYF
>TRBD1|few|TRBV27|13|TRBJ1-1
TGTGCCAGCTTTACAGGGGGGAACACTGAAGCTTTCTTT
CASFTGGNTEAFF
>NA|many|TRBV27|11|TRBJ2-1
TGTGCCAGCAAATTGGGGAATGAGCAGTTCTTC
CASKLGNEQFF
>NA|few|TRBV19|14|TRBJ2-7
TGTGCCAGTAGTATTAAACTAGCAGAGTACGAGCAGTACTTC
CASSIKLAEYEQYF
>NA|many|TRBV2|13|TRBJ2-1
TGTGCCAGCGCCTATAACTCCTACAATGAGCAGTTCTTC
CASAYNSYNEQFF
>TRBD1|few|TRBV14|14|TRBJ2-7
TGTGCCAGCAGCCAAGAAAGGACAGGCTACGAGCAGTACTTC
CASSQERTGYEQYF
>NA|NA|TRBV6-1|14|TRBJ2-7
TGTGCCAGCCAGGGGACTTCGAGGGCCTACGAGCAGTACTTC
CASQGTSRAYEQYF
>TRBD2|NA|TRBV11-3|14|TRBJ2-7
TGTGCCAGCAGAGGGCGGGAGGAGACGGACGAGCAGTACTTC
CASRGREETDEQYF
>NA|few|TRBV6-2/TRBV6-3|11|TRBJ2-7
TGTGCCAGCAGAACAGGGACCGAGCAGTACTTC
CASRTGTEQYF
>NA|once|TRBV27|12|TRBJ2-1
TGTGCCAGCAGTCCTTATCGGGATGAGCAGTTCTTC
CASSPYRDEQFF
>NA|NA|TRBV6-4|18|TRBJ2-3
TGTGCCAGCAGTACTTTCACTCCTCCCGGCGAGTACACAGATACGCAGTATTTT
CASSTFTPPGEYTDTQYF